This entry lists 20 T cell receptor beta chains sequenced from one sample in a study of control samples from healthy donors and cancer patients. The repertoire was sequenced with immunoSEQ multiplex PCR; TCRdb's copy has only in-frame clones and lacks some. The sample has 120,000 or so clones, about 89% seen once. The sequenced sample was blood. The receptors originated from a young woman in good health.

This clone was detected once. The rearrangement uses TRBV28 and TRBJ1-5, with D possibly being TRBD1 (5 bases). Germline V gene lookup returns CDR1 MDHEN and CDR2 SYDVKM. The CDR3 extends over 19 amino acids. Trimming stripped 3 bases from V and 0 bases from J, with 21 bases between. This CDR3 reads CASSFHPNGGIYSNQPQHF. CDR3 bases: TGTGCCAGCAGTTTCCACCCAAACGGGGGAATCTATAGCAATCAGCCCCAGCATTTT.

Only one count was recorded for this clone. This chain links TRBV3-1 (or the pseudogene TRBV3-2) with TRBJ1-2, with unresolved D. In germline, CDR1 is LGHDT, CDR2 YNNKEL (reference sequence). V was clipped by 0 bases and J by 8 bases, with 7 bases between them. The CDR3 length is 12 residues. The CDR3 bases are TGTGCCAGCAGCCAAGATTACCGGGGCTACACCTTC. The encoded protein is CASSQDYRGYTF.

V usage is TRBV7-3 and J usage is TRBJ2-3; TRBD2 matches 7 bases. CDR3 size: 14 residues. From germline, CDR1 is SGHTA and CDR2 FQGTGA. Losses at the gene ends were 3 bases for V and 4 bases for J; bases not matched to a gene: 4. The CDR3 reads CASSFGAGADTQYF. DNA of the CDR3: TGTGCCAGCAGCTTCGGGGCGGGGGCAGATACGCAGTATTTT. The variable domain in full, completed from reference TRBV7-3 and TRBJ2-3, reads GAGVSQTPSNKVTEKGKYVELRCDPISGHTALYWYRQSLGQGPEFLIYFQGTGAADDSGLPNDRFFAVRPEGSVSTLKIQRTERGDSAVYLCASSFGAGADTQYFGPGTRLTVL.

The J gene is TRBJ1-6, the V gene TRBV7-2, with D perhaps matching TRBD1 (5 bases). V dropped 2 bases and J dropped 0 bases, with 5 bases sitting between them. This CDR3 spans 15 amino acids. Germline loops: CDR1 SGHTA, CDR2 FQGNSA. The CDR3 DNA follows: TGTGCCAGCAGCTTAAGGGGCTCCTATAATTCACCCCTCCACTTT. It codes for CASSLRGSYNSPLHF.

The gene calls are TRBV2 and TRBJ1-1; D call uncertain. Germline CDR1 SNHLY, CDR2 FYNNEI. V was pared by 9 bases and J by 1 base, with 15 bases between. CDR3 size: 14 residues. The CDR3 coding sequence is TGTGCCAGTAGCCCCGCGTACAGGAACACTGAAGCTTTCTTT. Translation: CASSPAYRNTEAFF.

Concerning this clone: At one end, the junction sequence differs from germline, possibly due to a read error. The chain combines TRBV7-3 with TRBJ2-2; tentative D call: TRBD2 (5 bases). Germline V gives CDR1 SGHTA, CDR2 FQGTGA. The CDR3 length is 10 residues. CDR3 protein: CASSHRGAVF. CDR3 in DNA: TGTGCCAGCAGCCATCGGGGAGCTGTTTTT.

This rearrangement joins TRBV10-3 to TRBJ2-2; D remains unclear. CDR1 ENHRY and CDR2 SYGVKD come from the germline V gene. CDR3 size: 15 residues. Trimming removed 3 bases from V and 7 bases from J, with 15 bases in between. The CDR3 DNA follows: TGTGCCATCAGTGAAGCTAGTACCCTAGGCGGGGAGCTGTTTTTT. This sequence encodes CAISEASTLGGELFF.

The rearrangement joins TRBV29-1 to TRBJ2-1; D might be TRBD1 or TRBD2, each matching 5 bases. The CDR3 spans 12 residues. V was clipped by 6 bases and J by 10 bases, with 16 bases between them. The germline V gene encodes CDR1 SQVTM and CDR2 ANQGSEA. CDR3 region: CSVGGQGKEQFF. In DNA form, the CDR3 reads TGCAGCGTCGGCGGGCAGGGCAAGGAGCAGTTCTTC.

The chain employs TRBV7-2 and TRBJ2-2; 11 bases line up with TRBD2. CDR1 is SGHTA and CDR2 is FQGNSA in the germline V gene. V lost 2 bases to trimming and J lost 7 bases; unmatched junction nucleotides: 6. The CDR3 loop spans 16 amino acids. This CDR3 is CASSLRTSGSVGELFF. In DNA, the CDR3 is TGTGCCAGCAGCTTAAGGACTAGCGGGTCGGTCGGGGAGCTGTTTTTT.

This clone was seen once. The CDR3: CASSGIGTDTQYF. The DNA for the CDR3 is TGTGCCAGCAGCGGAATAGGGACAGATACGCAGTATTTT. V gene TRBV7-9 combines with J gene TRBJ2-3; D unresolved. The CDR3 covers 13 residues. The germline V gene encodes CDR1 SEHNR and CDR2 FQNEAQ (reference sequence). V was shortened by 5 bases and J by 3 bases, with 9 bases between the two germline ends.

The rearrangement joins TRBV7-2 to TRBJ1-2; a weak D match, TRBD1 (6 bases). This CDR3 has 13 residues. CDR1 and CDR2 (germline): SGHTA, FQGNSA. V lost 4 bases and J lost 5, with 11 bases in between. This CDR3 reads CASSSTGNYGYTF. The CDR3 nucleotides are TGTGCCAGCAGCTCCACAGGGAATTATGGCTACACCTTC.

The chain employs TRBV24-1 and TRBJ2-7, with TRBD2 as a possible D gene (5 bases). Trimming left V 3 bases short and J 4 bases short, with 12 bases between. CDR3 length: 14 residues. Per the germline V gene, CDR1 is KGHDR and CDR2 is SFDVKD. Written as DNA, the CDR3 is TGTGCCACCAGTGATGCACGACTAAATTACGAGCAGTACTTC. Its translation is CATSDARLNYEQYF.

The V call is TRBV5-1, the J call TRBJ2-5; D might be TRBD1 (6 bases). From germline, CDR1 is SGHRS and CDR2 YFSETQ. V was cut by 0 bases and J by 2 bases, with 11 bases left in between. The CDR3 spans 15 residues. The CDR3 reads CASSLVIDRQETQYF. In nucleotides, the CDR3 is TGCGCCAGCAGCTTGGTGATAGACAGGCAAGAGACCCAGTACTTC.

This clone has just one count. The chain carries TRBV25-1 and TRBJ1-1; no reliable D call. Germline V CDR1 and CDR2: MGHDK, SYGVNS. This CDR3 has 13 residues. V gave up 6 bases and J gave up 4 bases, with 12 bases separating them. CDR3 nucleotides: TGTGCCAGCAGCCCGGGAGGGATCACTGAAGCTTTCTTT. Amino acid sequence: CASSPGGITEAFF.

The gene calls are TRBV28 and TRBJ2-2; TRBD1 or TRBD2 may be the D gene (7 bases each). The germline V and J ends were trimmed by 6 bases and 5 bases, with 16 bases remaining between them. CDR3 length: 15 amino acids. CDR1 and CDR2 (germline): MDHEN, SYDVKM. CDR3 sequence: CASSVGGGSTGELFF. CDR3 DNA: TGTGCCAGCAGCGTGGGAGGGGGCTCGACCGGGGAGCTGTTTTTT.

V is TRBV5-4 and J is TRBJ1-2; D unclear. V was cut by 4 bases and J by 4 bases, with 20 bases left in between. The germline gives CDR1 SGHNT, CDR2 YYREEE (reference sequence). The CDR3 has 16 amino acids. The CDR3 region is CASSHLTGNKVYGYTF. CDR3 DNA sequence: TGTGCCAGCAGCCACCTCACCGGTAACAAGGTCTATGGCTACACCTTC.

The chain employs TRBV7-8 and TRBJ2-7; unclear D gene. Germline CDR1 reads SGHVS; CDR2 reads FQNEAQ. CDR3 size: 15 residues. Trimming left V 2 bases short and J 3 bases short, with 14 bases between. The CDR3 coding sequence is TGTGCCAGCAGCTTAAAATCCGGGCTGGTCTACGAGCAGTACTTC. Its protein product is CASSLKSGLVYEQYF.

This clone was found a few times. The CDR3 reads CASSKVATGYSNQPQHF. Here the CDR3 DNA reads TGTGCCAGCAGCAAAGTCGCGACAGGGTATAGCAATCAGCCCCAGCATTTT. The rearrangement joins TRBV21-1 to TRBJ1-5; the table's D call, TRBD1, has no DNA check behind it. TRBV21-1 is recorded as a pseudogene. CDR3 length equals 17 residues.

V and J are TRBV7-2 and TRBJ2-7; D uncertain. Germline-derived CDR1 and CDR2 are SGHTA and FQGNSA. This CDR3 is built from 14 residues. V was cut by 5 bases and J by 2 bases, with 13 bases left in between. CDR3 coding DNA: TGTGCCAGCAGCCCACAAGGGTTAGCCTACGAGCAGTACTTC. Translation gives CASSPQGLAYEQYF.

The genes are TRBV10-2 and TRBJ2-7, with D possibly matching TRBD2 (6 bases). From germline, CDR1 is WSHSY and CDR2 SAAADI. The V end lost 11 bases, the J end lost 3 bases, and 14 bases lay between the germline ends. The CDR3 runs to 12 residues. As DNA, the CDR3 is TGCGCCGCGGGACCAGGGATCTACGAGCAGTACTTC. It codes for CAAGPGIYEQYF.